The 5 T cell receptor gamma chains in this list originate from one sample, sequenced in a study of gamma-delta T cells after stem cell transplantation. TCRdb reanalysed the RT-PCR reads via CATT. The sample shows around 3,500 gamma-chain clones, 4.5% to 6% of them seen only once. Material for sequencing was gamma-delta T cells. Source of these receptors: a human donor. It is not recorded whose cells these are; they may come from a transplant donor.

Regarding this clone: Other DNA sequences in this specimen translate into the identical CDR3. This chain's CDR3 is CATWDGLFNSSDWIKTF. The CDR3 coding sequence is TGTGCCACCTGGGACGGCCTCTTCAATAGTAGTGATTGGATCAAGACGTTT. The genes are TRGV2 and TRGJP2. The junction had 8 bases not matched to a gene; V was cut back by 1 base and J by 0 bases. Germline V CDR1 and CDR2: EGSNGY, YDSYNSKV. CDR3 size: 17 residues.

This clone was recorded a few times. The gene calls are TRGV4 and TRGJ1 or TRGJ2. This CDR3 is built from 13 residues. With 5 bases clipped from V and 9 bases from J, the junction kept 13 bases outside the gene matches. Per germline, CDR1 EGSTGY and CDR2 YDSYTSSV. CDR3 region: CATWAPPEGKKLF. The CDR3 region has the DNA TGTGCCACCTGGGCCCCACCAGAGGGTAAGAAACTCTTT.

This clone was seen a few times. The chain uses TRGV9 and TRGJP. V trimming: 6 bases; J trimming: 4 bases; junction bases outside the gene matches: 12. Germline CDR1 reads GITISATS; CDR2 reads ISYDGTV (reference sequence). The length of the CDR3 is 18 residues. The CDR3 protein is CALWHPSRQELGKKIKVF. The CDR3 DNA reads as TGTGCCTTGTGGCACCCTTCCCGTCAAGAGTTGGGCAAAAAAATCAAGGTATTT.

Note on this clone: A much larger clone is a single base away; this may be a read error. V usage is TRGV9 and J usage is TRGJ1 or TRGJ2. Per germline, CDR1 GITISATS and CDR2 ISYDGTV (reference sequence). The CDR3 consists of 18 residues. V was clipped by 3 bases and J by 9 bases; unmatched bases: 26. CDR3 amino acids: CALWESSVTPQVPRKKLF. The CDR3 nucleotides read TGTGCCTTGTGGGAGAGTTCGGTTACACCCCAGGTGCCTCGTAAGAAACTCTTT.

This clone was seen a few times. This chain connects TRGV3 to TRGJ1 or TRGJ2. The CDR3 runs 14 residues. The J segment lost 3 bases and the V segment lost 0 bases, leaving 5 bases of the junction unmatched. The V gene's germline CDR1 is VTNTFY and CDR2 YDVSTARD (reference sequence). The CDR3 DNA reads as TGTGCCACCTGGGACAGGGGACCTTATTATAAGAAACTCTTT. Its translation is CATWDRGPYYKKLF.